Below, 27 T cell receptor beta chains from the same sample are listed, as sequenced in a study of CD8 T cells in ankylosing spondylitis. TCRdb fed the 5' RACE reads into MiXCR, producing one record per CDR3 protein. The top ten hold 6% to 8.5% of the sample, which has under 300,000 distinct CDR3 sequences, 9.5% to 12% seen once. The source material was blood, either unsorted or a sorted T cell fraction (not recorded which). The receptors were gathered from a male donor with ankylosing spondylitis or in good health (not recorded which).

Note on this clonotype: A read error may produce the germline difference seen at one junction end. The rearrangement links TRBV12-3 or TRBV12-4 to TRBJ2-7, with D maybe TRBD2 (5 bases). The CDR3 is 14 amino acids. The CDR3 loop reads CVSRSATSSYEQYF. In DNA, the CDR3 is TGTGTCAGCAGATCAGCTACTAGCTCCTACGAGCAGTACTTC.

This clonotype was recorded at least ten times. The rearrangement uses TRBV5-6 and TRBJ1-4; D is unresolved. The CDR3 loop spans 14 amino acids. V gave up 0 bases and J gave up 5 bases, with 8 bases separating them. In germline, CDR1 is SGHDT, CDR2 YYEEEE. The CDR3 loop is CASSLDTSNEKLFF. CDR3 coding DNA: TGTGCCAGCAGCTTGGACACCTCAAATGAAAAACTGTTTTTT. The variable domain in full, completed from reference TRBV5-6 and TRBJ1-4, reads DAGVTQSPTHLIKTRGQQVTLRCSPKSGHDTVSWYQQALGQGPQFIFQYYEEEERQRGNFPDRFSGHQFPNYSSELNVNALLLGDSALYLCASSLDTSNEKLFFGSGTQLSVL.

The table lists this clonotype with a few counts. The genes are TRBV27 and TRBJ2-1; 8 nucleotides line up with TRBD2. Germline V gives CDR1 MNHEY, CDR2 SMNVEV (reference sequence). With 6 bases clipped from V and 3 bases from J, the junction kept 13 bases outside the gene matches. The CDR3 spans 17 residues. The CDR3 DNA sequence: TGTGCCAGCAGCATTCGGACTAGCTTAAACCGCTACAATGAGCAGTTCTTC. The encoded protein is CASSIRTSLNRYNEQFF.

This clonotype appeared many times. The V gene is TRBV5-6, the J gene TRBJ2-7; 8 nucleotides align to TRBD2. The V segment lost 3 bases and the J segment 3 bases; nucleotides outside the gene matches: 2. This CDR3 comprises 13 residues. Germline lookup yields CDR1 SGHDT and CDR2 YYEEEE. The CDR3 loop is CASSWTSSYEQYF. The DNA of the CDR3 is TGTGCCAGCAGCTGGACTAGCAGCTACGAGCAGTACTTC.

This CDR3 reads CASSLTSGGATEQFF. The CDR3 nucleotides read TGCGCCAGCAGCTTGACTAGCGGGGGGGCCACTGAGCAGTTCTTC. The rearrangement joins TRBV5-1 to TRBJ2-1; TRBD2 matches at 13 bases. CDR3 length: 15 residues. The germline CDR1 and CDR2 sequences are SGHRS and YFSETQ. Trimming cost V 1 base and J 9 bases; bases outside gene matches: 4.

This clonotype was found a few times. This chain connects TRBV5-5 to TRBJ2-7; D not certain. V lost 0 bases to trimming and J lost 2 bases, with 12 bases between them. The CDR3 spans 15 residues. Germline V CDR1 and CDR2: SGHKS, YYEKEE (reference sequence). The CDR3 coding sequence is TGTGCCAGCAGCTTGGCGCAAGGACCCACCTACGAGCAGTACTTC. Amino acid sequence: CASSLAQGPTYEQYF.

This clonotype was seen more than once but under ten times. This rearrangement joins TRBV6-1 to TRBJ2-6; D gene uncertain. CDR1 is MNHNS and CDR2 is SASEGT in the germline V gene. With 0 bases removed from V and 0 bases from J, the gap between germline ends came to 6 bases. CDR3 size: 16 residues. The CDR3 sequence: CASSEALSSGANVLTF. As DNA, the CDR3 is TGTGCCAGCAGTGAAGCGCTGAGCTCTGGGGCCAACGTCCTGACTTTC.

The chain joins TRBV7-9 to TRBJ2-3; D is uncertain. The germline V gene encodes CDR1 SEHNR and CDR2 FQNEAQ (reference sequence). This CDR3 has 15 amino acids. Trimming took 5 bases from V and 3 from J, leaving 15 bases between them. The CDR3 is CASSPPNSRTDTQYF. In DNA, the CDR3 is TGTGCCAGCAGCCCCCCAAATAGCAGAACAGATACGCAGTATTTT.

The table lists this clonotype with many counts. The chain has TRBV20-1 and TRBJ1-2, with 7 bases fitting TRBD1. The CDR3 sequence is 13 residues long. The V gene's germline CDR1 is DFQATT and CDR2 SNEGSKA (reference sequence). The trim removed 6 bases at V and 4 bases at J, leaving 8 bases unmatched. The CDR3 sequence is CSAPTGWGYGYTF. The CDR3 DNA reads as TGCAGTGCGCCGACAGGGTGGGGCTATGGCTACACCTTC.

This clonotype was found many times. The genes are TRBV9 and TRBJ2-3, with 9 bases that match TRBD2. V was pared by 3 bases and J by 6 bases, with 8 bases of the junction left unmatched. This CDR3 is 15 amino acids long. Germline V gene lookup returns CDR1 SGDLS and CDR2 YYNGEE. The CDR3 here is CASSDAGTSSDTQYF. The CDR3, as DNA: TGTGCCAGCAGCGACGCCGGGACTAGCTCCGATACGCAGTATTTT.

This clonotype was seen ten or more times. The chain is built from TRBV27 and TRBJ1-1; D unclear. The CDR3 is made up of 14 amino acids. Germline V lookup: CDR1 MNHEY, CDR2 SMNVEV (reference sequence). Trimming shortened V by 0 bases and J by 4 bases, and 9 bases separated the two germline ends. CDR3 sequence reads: CASSLSNQLTEAFF. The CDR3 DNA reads TGTGCCAGCAGTTTATCAAACCAGCTCACTGAAGCTTTCTTT.

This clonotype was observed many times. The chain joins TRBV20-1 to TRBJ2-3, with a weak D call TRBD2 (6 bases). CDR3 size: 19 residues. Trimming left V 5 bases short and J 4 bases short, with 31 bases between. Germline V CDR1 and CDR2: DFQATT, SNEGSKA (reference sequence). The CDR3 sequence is CSASGFAASDARGADTQYF. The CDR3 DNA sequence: TGCAGTGCTTCCGGATTTGCGGCTAGCGATGCGCGTGGGGCAGATACGCAGTATTTT.

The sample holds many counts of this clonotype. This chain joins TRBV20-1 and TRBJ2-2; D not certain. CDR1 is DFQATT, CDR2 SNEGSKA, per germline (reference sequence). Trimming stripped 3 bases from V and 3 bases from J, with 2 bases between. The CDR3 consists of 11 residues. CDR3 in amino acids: CSASDTGELFF. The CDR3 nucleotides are TGCAGTGCTAGCGACACCGGGGAGCTGTTTTTT.

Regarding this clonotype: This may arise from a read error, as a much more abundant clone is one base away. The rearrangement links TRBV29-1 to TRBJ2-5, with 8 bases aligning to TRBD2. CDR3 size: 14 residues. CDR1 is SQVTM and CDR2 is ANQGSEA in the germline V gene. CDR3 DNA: TGCAGCGTTGGGGGTCTAGCGGGTCAAGAGGCCCAGTACTTC. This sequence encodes CSVGGLAGQEAQYF.

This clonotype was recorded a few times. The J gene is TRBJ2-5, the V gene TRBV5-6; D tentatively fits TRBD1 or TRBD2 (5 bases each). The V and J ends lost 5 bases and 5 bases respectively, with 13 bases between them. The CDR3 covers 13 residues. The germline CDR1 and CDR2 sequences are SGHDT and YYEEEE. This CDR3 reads CASSSGPRETQYF. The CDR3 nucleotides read TGTGCCAGCAGTTCGGGACCCCGGGAGACCCAGTACTTC.

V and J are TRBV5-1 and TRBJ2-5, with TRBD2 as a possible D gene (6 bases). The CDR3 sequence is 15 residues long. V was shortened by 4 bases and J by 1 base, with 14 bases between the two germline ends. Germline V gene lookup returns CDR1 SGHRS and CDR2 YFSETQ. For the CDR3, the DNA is TGCGCCAGCAGCCGTTCAGCGGGTCTCCAAGAGACCCAGTACTTC. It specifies CASSRSAGLQETQYF.

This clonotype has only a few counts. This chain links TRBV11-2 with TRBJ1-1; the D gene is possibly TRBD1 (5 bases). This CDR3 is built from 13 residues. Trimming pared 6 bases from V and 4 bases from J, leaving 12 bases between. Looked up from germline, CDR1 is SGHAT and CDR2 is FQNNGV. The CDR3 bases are TGTGCCAGCAGTTCCCAGGGTGGCACTGAAGCTTTCTTT. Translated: CASSSQGGTEAFF.

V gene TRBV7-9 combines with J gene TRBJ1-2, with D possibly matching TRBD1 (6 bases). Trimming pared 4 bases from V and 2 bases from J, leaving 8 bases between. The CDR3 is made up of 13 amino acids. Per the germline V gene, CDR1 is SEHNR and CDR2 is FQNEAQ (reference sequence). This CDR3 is CASSSGVNYGYTF. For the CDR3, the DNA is TGTGCCAGCAGCTCAGGGGTAAACTATGGCTACACCTTC.

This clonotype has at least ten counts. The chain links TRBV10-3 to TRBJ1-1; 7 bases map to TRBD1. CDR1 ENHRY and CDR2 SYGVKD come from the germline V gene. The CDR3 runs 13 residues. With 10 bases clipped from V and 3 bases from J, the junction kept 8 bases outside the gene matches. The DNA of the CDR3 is TGTGCCACCCAACCAGGGGGGGACACTGAAGCTTTCTTT. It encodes CATQPGGDTEAFF.

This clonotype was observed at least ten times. In nucleotides, the CDR3 is TGCGCCAGCAGCCCGAATCCTCAGGGGGCCGGCAATGAGCAGTTCTTC. This encodes CASSPNPQGAGNEQFF. The J gene is TRBJ2-1, the V gene TRBV5-1, with 8 bases aligning to TRBD1. The junction had 12 bases not matched to a gene; V was cut back by 4 bases and J by 6 bases. This CDR3 is 16 amino acids long. Germline CDR1 is SGHRS and CDR2 is YFSETQ.

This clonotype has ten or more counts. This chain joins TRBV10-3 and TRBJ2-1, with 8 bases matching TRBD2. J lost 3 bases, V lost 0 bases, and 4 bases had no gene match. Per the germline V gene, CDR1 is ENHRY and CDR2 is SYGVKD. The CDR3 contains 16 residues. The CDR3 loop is CAISESTSGGYNEQFF. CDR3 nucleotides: TGTGCCATCAGTGAGTCTACGAGCGGGGGCTACAATGAGCAGTTCTTC.

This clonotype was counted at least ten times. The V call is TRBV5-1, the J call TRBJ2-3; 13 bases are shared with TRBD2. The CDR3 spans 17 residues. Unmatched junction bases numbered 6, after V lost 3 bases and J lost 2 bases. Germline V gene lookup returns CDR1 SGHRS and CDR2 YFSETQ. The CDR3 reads CASSSGLAGVSTDTQYF. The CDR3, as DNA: TGCGCCAGCAGCTCCGGACTAGCGGGAGTATCCACAGATACGCAGTATTTT.

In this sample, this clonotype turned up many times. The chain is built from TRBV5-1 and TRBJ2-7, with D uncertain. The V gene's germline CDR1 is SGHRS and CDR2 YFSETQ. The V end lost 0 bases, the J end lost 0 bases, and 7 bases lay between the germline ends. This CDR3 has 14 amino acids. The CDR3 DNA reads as TGCGCCAGCAGCTTGGGGACCATCTCCTACGAGCAGTACTTC. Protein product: CASSLGTISYEQYF.

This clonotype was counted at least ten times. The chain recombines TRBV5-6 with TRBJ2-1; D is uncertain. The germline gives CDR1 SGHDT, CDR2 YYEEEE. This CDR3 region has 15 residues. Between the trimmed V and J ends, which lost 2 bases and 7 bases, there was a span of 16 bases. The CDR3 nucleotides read TGTGCCAGCAGCTTTGTTCCAGGAGATAAAAATGAGCAGTTCTTC. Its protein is CASSFVPGDKNEQFF. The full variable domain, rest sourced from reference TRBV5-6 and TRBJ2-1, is DAGVTQSPTHLIKTRGQQVTLRCSPKSGHDTVSWYQQALGQGPQFIFQYYEEEERQRGNFPDRFSGHQFPNYSSELNVNALLLGDSALYLCASSFVPGDKNEQFFGPGTRLTVL.

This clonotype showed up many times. This chain's CDR3 is CASSLGLAVNEQFF. CDR3 coding DNA: TGCGCCAGCAGCTTGGGACTAGCGGTAAATGAGCAGTTCTTC. The chain combines TRBV5-1 with TRBJ2-1; 9 bases match TRBD2. Germline-derived CDR1 and CDR2 are SGHRS and YFSETQ. CDR3 length equals 14 residues. The V gene end was trimmed by 0 bases and the J gene end by 7 bases; junction bases not matched to a gene: 2.

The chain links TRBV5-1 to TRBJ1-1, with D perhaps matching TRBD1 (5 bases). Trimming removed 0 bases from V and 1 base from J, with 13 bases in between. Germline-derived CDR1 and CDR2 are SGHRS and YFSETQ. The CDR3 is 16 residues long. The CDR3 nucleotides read TGCGCCAGCAGCTTGGCAGGGTATCAGCAGAACACTGAAGCTTTCTTT. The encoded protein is CASSLAGYQQNTEAFF. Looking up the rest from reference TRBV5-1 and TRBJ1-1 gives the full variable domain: KAGVTQTPRYLIKTRGQQVTLSCSPISGHRSVSWYQQTPGQGLQFLFEYFSETQRNKGNFPGRFSGRQFSNSRSEMNVSTLELGDSALYLCASSLAGYQQNTEAFFGQGTRLTVV.

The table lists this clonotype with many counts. In DNA form, the CDR3 reads TGCAGTGCTAGGGATACCGGGACGGCCTTCGCCGGGGAGCTGTTTTTT. It yields the protein CSARDTGTAFAGELFF. The gene calls are TRBV20-1 and TRBJ2-2; perhaps D is TRBD1 or TRBD2 (5 bases each). The ends were cut back, 3 bases at V and 6 bases at J, with 20 bases in the middle. Germline V lookup: CDR1 DFQATT, CDR2 SNEGSKA (reference sequence). The CDR3 is 16 amino acids.